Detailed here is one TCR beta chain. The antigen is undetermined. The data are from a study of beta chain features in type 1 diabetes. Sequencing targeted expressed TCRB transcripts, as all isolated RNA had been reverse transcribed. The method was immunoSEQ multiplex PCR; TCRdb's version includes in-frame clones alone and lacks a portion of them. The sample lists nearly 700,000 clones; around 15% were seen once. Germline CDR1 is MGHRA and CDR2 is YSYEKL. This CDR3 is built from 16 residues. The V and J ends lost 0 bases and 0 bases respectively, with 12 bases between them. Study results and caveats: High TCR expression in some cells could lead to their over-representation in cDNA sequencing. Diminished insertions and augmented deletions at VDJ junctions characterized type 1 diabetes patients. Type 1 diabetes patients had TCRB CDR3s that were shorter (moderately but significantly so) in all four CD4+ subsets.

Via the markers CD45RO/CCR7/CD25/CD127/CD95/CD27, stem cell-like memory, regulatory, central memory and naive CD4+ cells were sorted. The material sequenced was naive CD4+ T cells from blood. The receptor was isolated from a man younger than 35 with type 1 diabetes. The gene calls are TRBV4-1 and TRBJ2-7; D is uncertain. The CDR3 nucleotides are TGCGCCAGCAGCCAAGAGCGGCAGCTAAGCTCCTACGAGCAGTACTTC. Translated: CASSQERQLSSYEQYF.